The clone carrying this T cell receptor beta chain occurred a few times. No antigen is known for it. The V end was cut by 4 bases, the J end by 1 base, with 12 bases between. The CDR3 length is 16 residues. Germline CDR1 reads SGHDT; CDR2 reads YYEEEE. The data are from a study of CD8 T cells in ankylosing spondylitis. Findings of the study overall: Within peripheral blood, clones linked to disease were CD8+ and relatively rare. Some motif variants were previously reported in reactive arthritis synovial fluid and blood. Reportedly, disease-linked clones are significantly enriched in ankylosing spondylitis patients' matched synovial fluid. Seemingly distinctive of ankylosing spondylitis blood was a TCR beta motif formed by eight highly homologous variants.

With molecular barcodes, quantitative 5'-RACE was used to make the TCR beta libraries. TCRdb re-derived calls from the 5' RACE reads in MiXCR, one entry per CDR3 protein. The table includes about 750,000 distinct CDR3 sequences, around 20% detected once. The chain combines TRBV5-6 with TRBJ2-6; D possibly corresponds to TRBD1 (5 bases). The TCR sequence derives from a male donor with ankylosing spondylitis. Sample: blood, either unsorted or a sorted T cell fraction (not recorded which). The CDR3 reads CASSPRQGSGANVLTF. The DNA of the CDR3 is TGTGCCAGCAGCCCCAGGCAGGGTTCTGGGGCCAACGTCCTGACTTTC.